Listed below are T cell receptor beta chains from one sample, sequenced in a study of blood T cell repertoires in COVID-19. The method was immunoSEQ multiplex PCR; TCRdb's version includes in-frame clones alone and lacks a portion of them. This sample carries around 300,000 clones, roughly 88% of them seen once, and the ten largest clones take over 4.5%. Input material: PBMCs or T cells enriched from blood (not recorded which). The receptors were gathered from a man aged 25-45 years who had recovered from COVID-19. The CDR3 runs from the conserved cysteine through the conserved F or W. The order of the fields is J gene, D gene, clone size, V gene, CDR3 DNA, CDR3 protein. A D gene is named only where the DNA matches it firmly. The listing skips clone size in some rows; elsewhere it reads once, few, many or a size class.

j_gene: TRBJ1-2; d_gene: .; abundance: .; v_gene: TRBV28; CDR3nt: TGTGCCAGCACCGGCGGATACTATGGCTACACCTTC; CDR3aa: CASTGGYYGYTF
j_gene: TRBJ1-1; d_gene: TRBD1; abundance: .; v_gene: TRBV6-5; CDR3nt: TGTGCCAGCAGAAGCCAGGGGGCAGTGGCTGAAGCTTTCTTT; CDR3aa: CASRSQGAVAEAFF
j_gene: TRBJ1-4; d_gene: .; abundance: .; v_gene: TRBV11-2; CDR3nt: TGTGCCAGCAGCTTTCGGACTGCCTTTAATGAAAAACTGTTTTTT; CDR3aa: CASSFRTAFNEKLFF
j_gene: TRBJ2-7; d_gene: TRBD1; abundance: .; v_gene: TRBV10-2; CDR3nt: TGCGCCAGCAGTGAGTCGTTCGGGACAGGGTCCTACGAGCAGTACTTC; CDR3aa: CASSESFGTGSYEQYF
j_gene: TRBJ2-4; d_gene: .; abundance: .; v_gene: TRBV5-4; CDR3nt: TGTGCCAGCAGCCTACAGGGAAAAAACATTCAGTACTTC; CDR3aa: CASSLQGKNIQYF
j_gene: TRBJ2-3; d_gene: .; abundance: .; v_gene: TRBV2; CDR3nt: TGTGCCAGCAGTTTCGCGCGCTCAGATACGCAGTATTTT; CDR3aa: CASSFARSDTQYF
j_gene: TRBJ2-5; d_gene: TRBD2; abundance: .; v_gene: TRBV28; CDR3nt: TGTGCCAGCAGTCCAGTTATGGACTCTAGCGGGGGGAAAGAGACCCAGTACTTC; CDR3aa: CASSPVMDSSGGKETQYF
j_gene: TRBJ2-2; d_gene: .; abundance: .; v_gene: TRBV10-3; CDR3nt: TGTGCCATCACAAGCTCGACAGAATCAACCGGGGAGCTGTTTTTT; CDR3aa: CAITSSTESTGELFF
j_gene: TRBJ1-2; d_gene: .; abundance: .; v_gene: TRBV4-2; CDR3nt: TGTGCCAGCAGCCCAGTCGAACAGGGCCCCTATGGCTACACCTTC; CDR3aa: CASSPVEQGPYGYTF
j_gene: TRBJ1-6; d_gene: .; abundance: .; v_gene: TRBV21-1; CDR3nt: TGTGCCAGCAGCAAAGCGCGAACCCGATATAATTCACCCCTCCACTTT; CDR3aa: CASSKARTRYNSPLHF
j_gene: TRBJ2-2; d_gene: .; abundance: .; v_gene: TRBV11-2; CDR3nt: TGTGCCGGAAGGGGGGGCGCGAACACCGGGGAGCTGTTTTTT; CDR3aa: CAGRGGANTGELFF
j_gene: TRBJ1-5; d_gene: .; abundance: .; v_gene: TRBV16; CDR3nt: TGTGCCAGCAGCCAATCGGGGGGGGAGCCCCAGCATTTT; CDR3aa: CASSQSGGEPQHF
j_gene: TRBJ1-2; d_gene: TRBD1; abundance: .; v_gene: TRBV15; CDR3nt: TGTGCCACCAGCAGTTACCCCGGGACAGGGAACTATGGCTACACCTTC; CDR3aa: CATSSYPGTGNYGYTF
j_gene: TRBJ2-3; d_gene: .; abundance: once; v_gene: TRBV27; CDR3nt: TGTGCCAGCAGTGCGGGACAGAGTAGCGCAGATACGCAGTATTTT; CDR3aa: CASSAGQSSADTQYF
j_gene: TRBJ2-5; d_gene: TRBD2; abundance: .; v_gene: TRBV11-2; CDR3nt: TGTGCCAGCAGCCCGCGTGGGATAGCGGGGTACCAAGAGACCCAGTACTTC; CDR3aa: CASSPRGIAGYQETQYF
j_gene: TRBJ2-7; d_gene: .; abundance: .; v_gene: TRBV9; CDR3nt: TGTGCCAGCAGCGTAGATACAGACTACGAGCAGTACTTC; CDR3aa: CASSVDTDYEQYF
j_gene: TRBJ1-5; d_gene: .; abundance: .; v_gene: TRBV6-5; CDR3nt: TGTGCCAGCAGGGCTGACGGGAGCAATCAGCCCCAGCATTTT; CDR3aa: CASRADGSNQPQHF
j_gene: TRBJ2-2; d_gene: .; abundance: .; v_gene: TRBV28; CDR3nt: TGTGCCAGCAGTGCAACAGGCCCCGGGGAGCTGTTTTTT; CDR3aa: CASSATGPGELFF
j_gene: TRBJ1-6; d_gene: .; abundance: once; v_gene: TRBV18; CDR3nt: TGTGCCAGCTCACAAACGACAGGAGCCTATAATTCACCCCTCCACTTT; CDR3aa: CASSQTTGAYNSPLHF
j_gene: TRBJ2-7; d_gene: TRBD1; abundance: .; v_gene: TRBV2; CDR3nt: TGTGCCAGCAGTGAAGCTTGGGACAGGGGGGCCTACGAGCAGTACTTC; CDR3aa: CASSEAWDRGAYEQYF
j_gene: TRBJ2-2; d_gene: TRBD1; abundance: few; v_gene: TRBV5-8; CDR3nt: TGTGCCAGCAGCGGGGACAGGGCTTACGGGGAGCTGTTTTTT; CDR3aa: CASSGDRAYGELFF
j_gene: TRBJ1-1; d_gene: .; abundance: once; v_gene: TRBV2; CDR3nt: TGTGCCACCAGGCGGGGGGGAAACACTGAAGCTTTCTTT; CDR3aa: CATRRGGNTEAFF
j_gene: TRBJ2-7; d_gene: TRBD1; abundance: .; v_gene: TRBV18; CDR3nt: TGTGCCAGCTCACCCGTCGGACAGGGGGGTCAGTACTTC; CDR3aa: CASSPVGQGGQYF
j_gene: TRBJ1-5; d_gene: TRBD1; abundance: few; v_gene: TRBV19; CDR3nt: TGTGCCAGTACGACTCTCCAGGGGGCTGATCAGCCCCAGCATTTT; CDR3aa: CASTTLQGADQPQHF
j_gene: TRBJ1-5; d_gene: TRBD1; abundance: .; v_gene: TRBV28; CDR3nt: TGTGCCAGCAGTCCCGGGACAGGGGCCAGAATTTATCAGCCCCAGCATTTT; CDR3aa: CASSPGTGARIYQPQHF
j_gene: TRBJ1-2; d_gene: .; abundance: .; v_gene: TRBV27; CDR3nt: TGTGCCAGCAGTCACGGGGGCTATGGCTACACCTTC; CDR3aa: CASSHGGYGYTF
j_gene: TRBJ2-7; d_gene: TRBD1; abundance: few; v_gene: TRBV24-1; CDR3nt: TGTGCCACCAGTGATTGGGGTGAGGGGGCATCCTCCTACGAGCAGTACTTC; CDR3aa: CATSDWGEGASSYEQYF
j_gene: TRBJ2-7; d_gene: .; abundance: .; v_gene: TRBV20-1; CDR3nt: TGCAGTGCCACGAAGGGGTACGAGCAGTACTTC; CDR3aa: CSATKGYEQYF
j_gene: TRBJ1-6; d_gene: .; abundance: .; v_gene: TRBV5-4; CDR3nt: TGTGCCAGCAGAGACCAGACAGCCAGCTCCTATAATTCACCCCTCCACTTT; CDR3aa: CASRDQTASSYNSPLHF
j_gene: TRBJ1-6; d_gene: TRBD1; abundance: .; v_gene: TRBV28; CDR3nt: TGTGCCAGCAGGAGCGGGACAGGGAATTCACCCCTCCACTTT; CDR3aa: CASRSGTGNSPLHF
j_gene: TRBJ1-1; d_gene: TRBD1; abundance: .; v_gene: TRBV6-5; CDR3nt: TGTGCCAGCAGGACAGGGGGTGTCACTGAAGCTTTCTTT; CDR3aa: CASRTGGVTEAFF
j_gene: TRBJ1-6; d_gene: .; abundance: .; v_gene: TRBV5-5; CDR3nt: TGTGCCAGCAGCTTAGGTCTCCCAGGGTTGAGGTCACCCCTCCACTTT; CDR3aa: CASSLGLPGLRSPLHF
j_gene: TRBJ2-3; d_gene: .; abundance: .; v_gene: TRBV29-1; CDR3nt: TGCAGCGTTGTAGGACTTACAGATACGCAGTATTTT; CDR3aa: CSVVGLTDTQYF
j_gene: TRBJ2-1; d_gene: TRBD2; abundance: .; v_gene: TRBV18; CDR3nt: TGTGCCAGCTCACCTTCTAGCGGGGGTTACAATGAGCAGTTCTTC; CDR3aa: CASSPSSGGYNEQFF
j_gene: TRBJ1-4; d_gene: TRBD1; abundance: .; v_gene: TRBV19; CDR3nt: TGTGCCAGTATGGCGGGGACAGGGGGCCGGACGGGGGAAAAACTGTTTTTT; CDR3aa: CASMAGTGGRTGEKLFF
j_gene: TRBJ1-2; d_gene: TRBD1; abundance: .; v_gene: TRBV19; CDR3nt: TGTGCCAGTAGTACCCGGGACAGACTCTATGGCTACACCTTC; CDR3aa: CASSTRDRLYGYTF
j_gene: TRBJ1-2; d_gene: .; abundance: .; v_gene: TRBV3-1/TRBV3-2; CDR3nt: TGTGCCAGCAGCCAAGATCCCATCGGGTTTCCCTATGGCTACACCTTC; CDR3aa: CASSQDPIGFPYGYTF